The 32 T cell receptor beta chains presented below share a single source sample, sequenced in a study of monozygotic twins with inflammatory bowel disease. TCRdb reworked the 5' RACE reads into one entry per CDR3 protein, no DNA. Its clone listing holds approximately 400,000 distinct CDR3 sequences. Input material: blood. The source is a human donor with ulcerative colitis or Crohn's disease, or a healthy co-twin of an affected twin (not recorded which).

The V call is TRBV7-2, the J call TRBJ2-7; the D call of TRBD1 rests on TCRdb alone, since no DNA is present to check it. The CDR3 is 15 residues long. Germline V lookup: CDR1 SGHTA, CDR2 FQGNSA. This chain's CDR3 is CASSLYGGSVGEQYF.

The J gene is TRBJ2-3, the V gene TRBV5-1; TCRdb reports TRBD1, a call that lacks DNA to check it against. The CDR3 consists of 15 residues. The germline CDR1 and CDR2 sequences are SGHRS and YFSETQ. Here the CDR3 reads CASSPSWGSTDTQYF.

This chain links TRBV6-1 with TRBJ2-3. Germline V lookup: CDR1 MNHNS, CDR2 SASEGT. The CDR3 contains 13 residues. This CDR3 is CASSEPRTDTQYF.

V gene TRBV29-1 combines with J gene TRBJ2-1; TCRdb outputs TRBD1, but without DNA this stays unchecked. CDR3 length: 15 amino acids. CDR1 SQVTM and CDR2 ANQGSEA come from the germline V gene. This chain's CDR3 is CSVEAPRGTYNEQFF.

The V gene is TRBV5-1, the J gene TRBJ2-7; there is no DNA to check the TCRdb D call of TRBD1. Germline V lookup: CDR1 SGHRS, CDR2 YFSETQ. This CDR3 is 14 amino acids long. The CDR3 reads CASSFGGSGFEQYF.

V usage is TRBV2 and J usage is TRBJ2-3; the D gene TCRdb calls, TRBD2, cannot be checked with no DNA. The germline V gene encodes CDR1 SNHLY and CDR2 FYNNEI. The CDR3 is made up of 16 amino acids. This CDR3 reads CASSEGFAGGPDTQYF.

This rearrangement joins TRBV5-5 to TRBJ1-1; TCRdb names TRBD1, which stays unverified in the absence of DNA. Germline CDR1 reads SGHKS; CDR2 reads YYEKEE (reference sequence). CDR3 size: 14 residues. This CDR3 reads CASSLTGGWTEAFF.

The chain is built from TRBV25-1 and TRBJ2-5. Germline V gene sequence: CDR1 MGHDK, CDR2 SYGVNS. The CDR3 has 14 residues. CDR3 amino acids: CASSDPRNQETQYF.

This sequence joins TRBV7-2 and TRBJ1-2; TCRdb lists TRBD1, though no DNA is available to test this call. This CDR3 spans 14 amino acids. The germline V gene encodes CDR1 SGHTA and CDR2 FQGNSA. The CDR3 reads CASSLTGGRVGYTF. The complete variable domain, with remaining parts taken from reference TRBV7-2 and TRBJ1-2, reads GAGVSQSPSNKVTEKGKDVELRCDPISGHTALYWYRQSLGQGLEFLIYFQGNSAPDKSGLPSDRFSAERTGGSVSTLTIQRTQQEDSAVYLCASSLTGGRVGYTFGSGTRLTVV.

The chain links TRBV5-6 to TRBJ1-5; the D call from TCRdb, TRBD1, cannot be confirmed without DNA. The CDR3 extends over 15 amino acids. Germline assignment: CDR1 SGHDT and CDR2 YYEEEE. CDR3 amino acids: CASSAGQGLHQPQHF.

The V call is TRBV28, the J call TRBJ2-2. The CDR3 sequence is 13 residues long. Germline V CDR1 and CDR2: MDHEN, SYDVKM. CDR3 region: CAGSITNTGELFF.

V usage is TRBV2 and J usage is TRBJ1-1. Germline CDR1 is SNHLY and CDR2 is FYNNEI. CDR3 length: 17 residues. The CDR3 sequence is CASAVPWRSRFYTEAFF.

The chain joins TRBV24-1 to TRBJ1-5; TCRdb returns TRBD1, unconfirmable since there is no DNA. From germline, CDR1 is KGHDR and CDR2 SFDVKD. The CDR3 covers 16 residues. CDR3: CATSPSGTGGSQPQHF.

The genes are TRBV9 and TRBJ2-2; TCRdb's D gene call, TRBD1, goes unchecked for lack of DNA. This CDR3 is built from 15 residues. Germline CDR1 SGDLS, CDR2 YYNGEE. The CDR3 sequence is CASSVRDRESGELFF.

The chain is built from TRBV7-3 and TRBJ2-5; TCRdb gives TRBD2 as the D gene, but with no DNA this cannot be confirmed. This CDR3 contains 16 residues. CDR1 SGHTA and CDR2 FQGTGA come from the germline V gene. The CDR3 loop is CASSLSPLAGGETQYF.

The chain employs TRBV10-3 and TRBJ1-4; there is no DNA to check the TCRdb D call of TRBD1. CDR1 is ENHRY and CDR2 is SYGVKD in the germline V gene. The CDR3 consists of 13 residues. The CDR3 loop reads CAISAPLNEKLFF.

The chain uses TRBV12-3 or TRBV12-4 and TRBJ2-7. The CDR3 length is 12 residues. CDR3 region: CASSFFPYEQYF.

This sequence joins TRBV5-1 and TRBJ2-7; TCRdb's D gene call, TRBD1, goes unchecked for lack of DNA. CDR1 and CDR2 from the germline V gene are SGHRS and YFSETQ. The CDR3 length is 15 residues. CDR3 sequence: CASSLEPGQRYEQYF. The complete variable domain, with remaining parts taken from reference TRBV5-1 and TRBJ2-7, reads KAGVTQTPRYLIKTRGQQVTLSCSPISGHRSVSWYQQTPGQGLQFLFEYFSETQRNKGNFPGRFSGRQFSNSRSEMNVSTLELGDSALYLCASSLEPGQRYEQYFGPGTRLTVT.

This chain links TRBV5-6 with TRBJ2-4; TCRdb indicates TRBD1, and absent DNA this call remains unverified. This CDR3 comprises 16 residues. Looked up from germline, CDR1 is SGHDT and CDR2 is YYEEEE. The CDR3 reads CASSLAGQIAKNIQYF.

The rearrangement joins TRBV18 to TRBJ1-1. The CDR3 runs 12 residues. The germline gives CDR1 KGHSH, CDR2 LQKENI. The CDR3 sequence is CASSTDKIEAFF.

The J gene is TRBJ2-5, the V gene TRBV15; TCRdb indicates TRBD1, and absent DNA this call remains unverified. The CDR3 consists of 12 residues. Germline-derived CDR1 and CDR2 are LNHNV and YYDKDF (reference sequence). CDR3: CASGTSKETQYF.

This sequence joins TRBV7-2 and TRBJ1-2. Germline loops: CDR1 SGHTA, CDR2 FQGNSA. CDR3 length: 17 residues. CDR3 loop: CASSFRQSRGAPSGYTF.

CDR3: CASSYIGYEQYF. The chain has TRBV28 and TRBJ2-7. In germline, CDR1 is MDHEN, CDR2 SYDVKM. The CDR3 has 12 amino acids.

V and J are TRBV12-3 or TRBV12-4 and TRBJ1-1; TCRdb indicates TRBD1, and absent DNA this call remains unverified. The CDR3 contains 12 residues. The CDR3 loop reads CASSLGSGEAFF.

The CDR3 protein is CASSSGLSPDTQYF. The chain is built from TRBV7-3 and TRBJ2-3; TCRdb proposes TRBD2, but this gene call is untestable without DNA. This CDR3 region has 14 residues. Germline values: CDR1 SGHTA, CDR2 FQGTGA.

The chain employs TRBV19 and TRBJ2-1; TCRdb names TRBD1, which stays unverified in the absence of DNA. The CDR3 is made up of 12 amino acids. Germline values: CDR1 LNHDA, CDR2 SQIVND (reference sequence). CDR3 region: CASSDRGVEQFF. Using reference TRBV19 and TRBJ2-1 for the parts outside the CDR3, the full variable domain is DGGITQSPKYLFRKEGQNVTLSCEQNLNHDAMYWYRQDPGQGLRLIYYSQIVNDFQKGDIAEGYSVSREKKESFPLTVTSAQKNPTAFYLCASSDRGVEQFFGPGTRLTVL.

This chain joins TRBV13 and TRBJ2-2. This CDR3 is built from 12 residues. CDR1 is PRHDT, CDR2 FYEKMQ, per germline (reference sequence). This CDR3 is CASSLHMGELFF.

The rearrangement links TRBV27 to TRBJ1-4; no DNA is available, so the TRBD1 call from TCRdb remains unchecked. Germline loops: CDR1 MNHEY, CDR2 SMNVEV (reference sequence). The CDR3 runs to 16 residues. The CDR3 region is CASSPRGGVFGEKLFF.

The chain is built from TRBV20-1 and TRBJ2-3; TCRdb designates TRBD2, a call that cannot be tested without DNA. The CDR3 is made up of 15 amino acids. Germline V lookup: CDR1 DFQATT, CDR2 SNEGSKA (reference sequence). This CDR3 reads CSARDPGGGTDTQYF.

The chain has TRBV6-2 or TRBV6-3 and TRBJ2-3; no DNA is available, so the TRBD2 call from TCRdb remains unchecked. Germline V CDR1 and CDR2: MNHEY, SVGEGT. The CDR3 extends over 16 amino acids. CDR3 protein: CASSPLAGADTDTQYF.

V gene TRBV24-1 combines with J gene TRBJ2-1; lacking DNA, the TRBD2 call made by TCRdb goes unchecked. The CDR3 extends over 15 amino acids. Germline CDR1 and CDR2: KGHDR and SFDVKD. The CDR3 region is CATRRPAGVYNEQFF.

The chain employs TRBV6-2 or TRBV6-3 and TRBJ1-2. From germline, CDR1 is MNHEY and CDR2 SVGEGT. This CDR3 has 11 residues. CDR3 sequence: CASSSTSGYTF.